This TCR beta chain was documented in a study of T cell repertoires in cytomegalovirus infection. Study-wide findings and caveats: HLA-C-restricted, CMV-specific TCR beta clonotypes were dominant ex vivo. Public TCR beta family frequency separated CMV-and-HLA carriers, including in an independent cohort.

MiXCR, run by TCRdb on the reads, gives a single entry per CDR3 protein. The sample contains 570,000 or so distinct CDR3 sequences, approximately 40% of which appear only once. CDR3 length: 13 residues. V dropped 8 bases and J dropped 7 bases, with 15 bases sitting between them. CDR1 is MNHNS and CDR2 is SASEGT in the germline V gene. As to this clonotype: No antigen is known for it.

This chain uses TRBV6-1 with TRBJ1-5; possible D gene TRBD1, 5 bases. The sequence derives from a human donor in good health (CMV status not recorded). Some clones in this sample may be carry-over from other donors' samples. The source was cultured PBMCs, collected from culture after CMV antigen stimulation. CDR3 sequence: CASSRGLFQPQHF. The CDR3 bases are TGTGCCAGCTCAAGGGGCCTTTTCCAGCCCCAGCATTTT.